These T cell receptor beta chains were read from a single sample in a study of T cell repertoires in ileal Crohn's disease. Method: immunoSEQ multiplex PCR; TCRdb's copy keeps in-frame clones and lacks some. The data show 2,600 or so clones, approximately 80% seen once. Sequencing used ileal tissue. The receptors were sampled from an adult with Crohn's disease. The CDR3 runs from the conserved cysteine through the conserved F or W. The D gene is left open where the match is weak. Size tells how often a clone was seen (once, few, many) or the class of an expanded clone, and some rows leave it out.

d_gene	v_gene	j_gene	abundance	CDR3aa	CDR3nt
.	TRBV19	TRBJ1-4	.	CASSRGSLNEKLFF	TGTGCCAGTAGTAGGGGCAGCCTAAATGAAAAACTGTTTTTT
.	TRBV12-2	TRBJ2-1	.	CASRPQLKPNYEQFF	TGTGCAAGTCGCCCACAGTTAAAACCGAACTATGAGCAGTTCTTC
TRBD2	TRBV2	TRBJ2-2	once	CASSQGLAGKLGTGELFF	TGTGCCAGCAGTCAAGGACTAGCGGGAAAGTTGGGCACCGGGGAGCTGTTTTTT
TRBD2	TRBV5-4	TRBJ2-2	.	CASSLAAAGGTGELFF	TGTGCCAGCAGCTTGGCCGCGGCGGGAGGCACCGGGGAGCTGTTTTTT
TRBD1	TRBV6-5	TRBJ1-5	.	CASSYPRGPNQPQHF	TGTGCCAGCAGTTACCCAAGGGGGCCAAATCAGCCCCAGCATTTT
.	TRBV4-1	TRBJ1-2	.	CASSQVQRVDYGYTF	TGCGCCAGCAGCCAAGTCCAGAGGGTAGACTATGGCTACACCTTC
.	TRBV5-1	TRBJ1-1	few	CASSLYGMNTEAFF	TGCGCCAGCAGCTTGTACGGGATGAACACTGAAGCTTTCTTT
TRBD2	TRBV9	TRBJ2-5	.	CASSPWGGETQYF	TGTGCCAGCAGCCCCTGGGGGGGAGAGACCCAGTACTTC
TRBD1	TRBV28	TRBJ2-2	few	CASSLGTGGIYTGELFF	TGTGCCAGCAGCCTAGGGACAGGCGGCATCTACACCGGGGAGCTGTTTTTT
TRBD2	TRBV29-1	TRBJ2-1	.	CSAGTSGRALVF	TGCAGCGCGGGTACTAGCGGGAGGGCCCTCGTCTTC
TRBD2	TRBV5-1	TRBJ2-1	.	CASSLALAGTGGSYNEQFF	TGCGCCAGCAGCTTGGCGCTAGCGGGGACCGGGGGCTCCTACAATGAGCAGTTCTTC
TRBD2	TRBV13	TRBJ2-3	.	CASSLGGTNSHTDTQYF	TGTGCCAGCAGCTTAGGCGGGACTAATTCACACACAGATACGCAGTATTTT
TRBD1	TRBV6-6	TRBJ1-3	.	CASEGTGVYSGNTIYF	TGTGCCAGCGAGGGGACAGGTGTCTATTCTGGAAACACCATATATTTT
TRBD2	TRBV15	TRBJ2-1	.	CATSGRLAGVFNEQFF	TGTGCCACCAGCGGGAGACTAGCGGGAGTGTTCAATGAGCAGTTCTTC
.	TRBV4-3	TRBJ1-2	.	CASSQELGIAWQGSYGYTF	TGCGCCAGCAGCCAAGAATTGGGGATTGCTTGGCAGGGCAGCTATGGCTACACCTTC
.	TRBV6-4	TRBJ1-2	.	CASRPGHSYGYTF	TGTGCCAGCAGGCCGGGACACAGCTATGGCTACACCTTC
TRBD1	TRBV10-2	TRBJ1-2	.	CASSGQGADYGYTF	TGCGCCAGCAGTGGACAGGGGGCTGACTATGGCTACACCTTC
.	TRBV5-5	TRBJ2-1	.	CASSWDQGEQFF	TGTGCCAGCAGTTGGGACCAGGGGGAGCAGTTCTTC
TRBD1	TRBV29-1	TRBJ2-7	.	CSLRTGAHEQYF	TGCAGCCTTCGGACAGGGGCCCACGAGCAGTACTTC
TRBD2	TRBV6-5	TRBJ2-7	.	CASSPGLADSYEQYF	TGTGCCAGCTCCCCCGGACTAGCGGACTCCTACGAGCAGTACTTC
.	TRBV7-2	TRBJ2-1	.	CASSLISSYNEQFF	TGTGCCAGCAGCTTAATCAGCTCCTACAATGAGCAGTTCTTC
TRBD1	TRBV29-1	TRBJ2-7	.	CSVGETGGYEQYF	TGCAGCGTTGGGGAGACAGGGGGCTACGAGCAGTACTTC
TRBD1	TRBV11-2	TRBJ1-6	.	CASSSRQGGSSYNSPLHF	TGTGCCAGCAGCTCCCGACAGGGGGGGAGCTCCTATAATTCACCCCTCCACTTT
TRBD2	TRBV10-3	TRBJ2-3	.	CAIRGLAGVDTQYF	TGTGCCATCAGGGGACTAGCGGGAGTAGATACGCAGTATTTT
.	TRBV18	TRBJ1-1	.	CASSLGQNTEAFF	TGTGCCAGCTCACTGGGACAGAACACTGAAGCTTTCTTT
.	TRBV18	TRBJ2-1	.	CASSPTRQRAYNEQFF	TGTGCCAGCTCACCGACGCGGCAGCGAGCTTACAATGAGCAGTTCTTC
.	TRBV6-6	TRBJ1-3	once	CASRGQPGNTIYF	TGTGCCAGCAGAGGACAGCCTGGAAACACCATATATTTT
TRBD1	TRBV6-6	TRBJ1-2	.	CASSDRGETGYTF	TGTGCCAGCAGCGACAGGGGGGAAACTGGCTACACCTTC
.	TRBV7-8	TRBJ2-1	.	CASSFLRGGREQFF	TGTGCCAGCAGCTTCCTGAGGGGGGGCCGAGAGCAGTTCTTC
.	TRBV7-9	TRBJ1-2	.	CASSPTGYGYTF	TGTGCCAGCAGCCCGACAGGCTATGGCTACACCTTC
.	TRBV21-1	TRBJ2-7	.	CASSNFRGPTYEQYF	TGTGCCAGCAGCAACTTTAGGGGGCCGACCTACGAGCAGTACTTC
TRBD2	TRBV9	TRBJ2-1	once	CASSVAGLAGASYNEQFF	TGTGCCAGCAGCGTAGCTGGGCTAGCGGGAGCCTCTTACAATGAGCAGTTCTTC
TRBD2	TRBV5-5	TRBJ2-7	.	CASSPLAGGAGEQYF	TGTGCCAGCAGCCCACTAGCGGGAGGTGCCGGGGAGCAGTACTTC
.	TRBV5-8	TRBJ2-7	.	CASSLQPRSYEQYF	TGTGCCAGCAGCTTGCAGCCTAGATCGTACGAGCAGTACTTC
.	TRBV12-2	TRBJ2-7	.	CASRLGPRELITYEQYF	TGTGCAAGTCGCTTGGGGCCGAGAGAACTGATTACCTACGAGCAGTACTTC